A selection of T cell receptor beta chains follows, all from one sample in a study of T cells after yellow fever vaccination. TCRdb independently ran MiXCR on the 5' RACE reads; one entry per CDR3 protein. The data show 300,000 or so distinct CDR3 sequences, with 3% to 4.5% seen just once and roughly 26% held by the top ten. Sequences were derived from PBMCs, sampled 5 days after the yellow fever booster vaccination. Receptors were obtained from a young man who received the YFV17D yellow fever vaccine. CDR3s include the opening cysteine and the closing phenylalanine or tryptophan. Fields, in order: J gene, V gene, D gene, CDR3 length, clone size, CDR3 protein, CDR3 DNA. D genes are given only for firm matches. Clone size, where shown, is once, few, many, or a class for clones that have expanded.

j_call: TRBJ2-5
v_call: TRBV7-7
d_call: -
cdr3_length: 13
clone_size: -
cdr3_aa: CASSLYDRETQYF
cdr3_nt: TGTGCTAGCAGCTTATACGACCGCGAGACCCAGTACTTC

j_call: TRBJ2-5
v_call: TRBV11-1
d_call: TRBD2
cdr3_length: 16
clone_size: many
cdr3_aa: CASSFATGGVQETQYF
cdr3_nt: TGTGCCAGCAGCTTCGCGACCGGGGGGGTCCAAGAGACCCAGTACTTC

j_call: TRBJ2-1
v_call: TRBV20-1
d_call: -
cdr3_length: 14
clone_size: -
cdr3_aa: CSASPLGPYNEQFF
cdr3_nt: TGCAGTGCTAGTCCGTTAGGCCCCTACAATGAGCAGTTCTTC

j_call: TRBJ2-5
v_call: TRBV4-2
d_call: -
cdr3_length: 13
clone_size: few
cdr3_aa: CASSPDSRGAQYF
cdr3_nt: TGTGCCAGCAGCCCAGACTCGCGCGGGGCCCAGTACTTC

j_call: TRBJ2-1
v_call: TRBV29-1
d_call: TRBD2
cdr3_length: 15
clone_size: many
cdr3_aa: CSVEAGRGGRDEQFF
cdr3_nt: TGCAGCGTTGAAGCAGGGCGCGGGGGGCGCGATGAGCAGTTCTTC

j_call: TRBJ2-2
v_call: TRBV12-3/TRBV12-4
d_call: -
cdr3_length: 11
clone_size: many
cdr3_aa: CASSFVNSLFF
cdr3_nt: TGTGCCAGCAGTTTTGTCAACTCGCTGTTTTTT

j_call: TRBJ1-2
v_call: TRBV18
d_call: -
cdr3_length: 15
clone_size: -
cdr3_aa: CASSPGRSSNYGYTF
cdr3_nt: TGTGCCAGCTCACCTGGACGCAGCAGTAACTATGGCTACACCTTC

j_call: TRBJ2-6
v_call: TRBV5-1
d_call: TRBD1
cdr3_length: 17
clone_size: -
cdr3_aa: CASSLLGQGNGANVLTF
cdr3_nt: TGCGCCAGCAGCTTGTTGGGACAGGGAAACGGGGCCAACGTCCTGACTTTC

j_call: TRBJ1-2
v_call: TRBV12-3/TRBV12-4
d_call: TRBD1
cdr3_length: 16
clone_size: many
cdr3_aa: CASSGSGTGGLRGYTF
cdr3_nt: TGTGCCAGCAGTGGATCCGGGACAGGGGGCCTTCGGGGCTACACCTTC

j_call: TRBJ1-1
v_call: TRBV19
d_call: TRBD1
cdr3_length: 17
clone_size: few
cdr3_aa: CASSIDKTGTGNTEAFF
cdr3_nt: TGTGCCAGTAGTATAGATAAAACCGGGACAGGGAACACTGAAGCTTTCTTT

j_call: TRBJ2-3
v_call: TRBV29-1
d_call: TRBD2
cdr3_length: 15
clone_size: few
cdr3_aa: CSTSPGGFGTDTQYF
cdr3_nt: TGCAGCACCTCCCCCGGGGGGTTCGGCACAGATACGCAGTATTTT

j_call: TRBJ2-5
v_call: TRBV15
d_call: -
cdr3_length: 14
clone_size: few
cdr3_aa: CATSSRGAGETQYF
cdr3_nt: TGTGCCACCAGCAGTAGGGGGGCGGGGGAGACCCAGTACTTC

j_call: TRBJ1-4
v_call: TRBV5-1
d_call: -
cdr3_length: 15
clone_size: many
cdr3_aa: CASSRDVQGNEKLFF
cdr3_nt: TGCGCCAGCAGCAGAGATGTACAGGGCAATGAAAAACTGTTTTTT

j_call: TRBJ2-2
v_call: TRBV21-1
d_call: -
cdr3_length: 15
clone_size: many
cdr3_aa: CASSSFGSTTGELFF
cdr3_nt: TGTGCCAGCAGCTCTTTCGGGTCTACAACCGGGGAGCTGTTTTTT

j_call: TRBJ1-2
v_call: TRBV30
d_call: -
cdr3_length: 12
clone_size: -
cdr3_aa: CAWGTESYGYTF
cdr3_nt: TGTGCCTGGGGAACAGAGAGCTATGGCTACACCTTC

j_call: TRBJ2-1
v_call: TRBV12-3/TRBV12-4
d_call: -
cdr3_length: 15
clone_size: few
cdr3_aa: CASKLRESSYNEQFF
cdr3_nt: TGTGCCAGCAAATTGCGGGAAAGCTCCTACAATGAGCAGTTCTTC

j_call: TRBJ2-3
v_call: TRBV4-3
d_call: TRBD1
cdr3_length: 17
clone_size: few
cdr3_aa: CASSQDLRDRGLNTQYF
cdr3_nt: TGCGCCAGCAGCCAAGATCTCCGGGACAGGGGACTGAATACGCAGTATTTT

j_call: TRBJ2-3
v_call: TRBV9
d_call: -
cdr3_length: 14
clone_size: many
cdr3_aa: CASSVEGSTDTQYF
cdr3_nt: TGTGCCAGCAGCGTAGAGGGTAGCACAGATACGCAGTATTTT

j_call: TRBJ2-5
v_call: TRBV10-3
d_call: -
cdr3_length: 14
clone_size: few
cdr3_aa: CAISARADEETQYF
cdr3_nt: TGTGCCATCAGTGCTAGGGCGGATGAAGAGACCCAGTACTTC

j_call: TRBJ2-3
v_call: TRBV20-1
d_call: TRBD2
cdr3_length: 17
clone_size: few
cdr3_aa: CSGGRASGGGGTDTQYF
cdr3_nt: TGCAGTGGCGGCAGGGCTAGCGGGGGCGGGGGCACAGATACGCAGTATTTT

j_call: TRBJ2-3
v_call: TRBV12-2
d_call: -
cdr3_length: 13
clone_size: many
cdr3_aa: CASPKASTDTQYF
cdr3_nt: TGTGCAAGTCCCAAAGCGAGCACAGATACGCAGTATTTT

j_call: TRBJ2-1
v_call: TRBV2
d_call: TRBD1
cdr3_length: 18
clone_size: many
cdr3_aa: CASREDRGPLAGRNEQFF
cdr3_nt: TGTGCCAGCAGAGAGGACAGGGGGCCCCTAGCGGGGAGGAATGAGCAGTTCTTC

j_call: TRBJ2-2
v_call: TRBV12-3/TRBV12-4
d_call: -
cdr3_length: 17
clone_size: -
cdr3_aa: CASSLGVYGSVTGELFF
cdr3_nt: TGTGCCAGCAGTTTGGGCGTCTATGGCTCAGTCACCGGGGAGCTGTTTTTT

j_call: TRBJ1-1
v_call: TRBV7-9
d_call: -
cdr3_length: 15
clone_size: many
cdr3_aa: CASSLEGSGESEAFF
cdr3_nt: TGTGCCAGCAGCTTAGAGGGTTCAGGGGAGTCTGAAGCTTTCTTT

j_call: TRBJ1-5
v_call: TRBV2
d_call: -
cdr3_length: 15
clone_size: few
cdr3_aa: CASSNKVLPGGPQHF
cdr3_nt: TGTGCCAGCAGTAACAAGGTGTTGCCGGGTGGACCCCAGCATTTT

j_call: TRBJ2-5
v_call: TRBV5-1
d_call: TRBD2
cdr3_length: 17
clone_size: many
cdr3_aa: CASSPGLAGAFGETQYF
cdr3_nt: TGCGCCAGCAGCCCAGGACTAGCGGGGGCCTTCGGGGAGACCCAGTACTTC